The source of this TCR beta chain is a study of blood T cell repertoires in COVID-19. Clones were read by immunoSEQ multiplex PCR, and TCRdb kept only the in-frame ones, dropping some. The sample lists some 200,000 clones, more than 70% occurring once. This CDR3 comprises 15 residues. Trimming removed 6 bases from V and 4 bases from J; junction bases left unmatched: 9. The germline CDR1 and CDR2 sequences are MDHEN and SYDVKM. J is TRBJ1-5 and V is TRBV28; 7 nucleotides line up with TRBD1. The sequence was collected from a man aged 40-49 years with active or convalescent COVID-19. The sequenced material came from peripheral blood. The CDR3 is CASSSDREGNQPQHF. The CDR3 DNA is TGTGCCAGCAGCAGCGACAGGGAAGGAAATCAGCCCCAGCATTTT.